This is a list of T cell receptor beta chains from one sample in a study of regulatory T cells in long-lasting Graves disease. TCRdb fed the multiplex PCR reads into MiXCR, producing one record per CDR3 protein. Seen here are about 440,000 distinct CDR3 sequences, about 16% observed once, and the top ten hold roughly 17%. The same sample was also used in a study of T cells in Graves' hyperthyroidism and ophthalmopathy.

The source was peripheral blood mononuclear cells (PBMCs), collected at new diagnosis, from a patient treated with antithyroid drugs. The origin of the receptors is a woman in her thirties with Graves disease. The CDR3 runs from the conserved cysteine through the conserved F or W. The D gene is left open where the match is weak. A row's size may be missing; if present it is once, few, many or a size class.

TRBD2,many,TRBJ2-1,TRBV28,TGTGCCAGCAGTGTCGGGAGGGCCTTAGGTGAGCAGTTCTTC,CASSVGRALGEQFF
TRBD2,many,TRBJ2-3,TRBV5-1,TGCGCCAGCAGCTTGGCTCTAGCGGGAGGGATGGATACGCAGTATTTT,CASSLALAGGMDTQYF
.,.,TRBJ2-2,TRBV6-4,TGTGCCAGCAGTTACGGGGTGGGACGCTTCACCGGGGAGCTGTTTTTT,CASSYGVGRFTGELFF
.,.,TRBJ1-5,TRBV4-1,TGCGCCAGCAGCCAAGTGGTGGAACAGCCCCAGCATTTT,CASSQVVEQPQHF
.,many,TRBJ2-1,TRBV20-1,TGCAGTGGAATCGGGGAGATCTCCTACAATGAGCAGTTCTTC,CSGIGEISYNEQFF
TRBD2,many,TRBJ2-1,TRBV20-1,TGCAGTGCTAGATTTGTAGGGCGGGAGAACAATGAGCAGTTCTTC,CSARFVGRENNEQFF
.,many,TRBJ2-1,TRBV9,TGTGCCAGCAGCGTAGAGGCTAGCAGGGATGAGCAGTTCTTC,CASSVEASRDEQFF
.,few,TRBJ1-1,TRBV4-2,TGTGCCAGCAGGCTACAGGGTTCGGGCACTGAAGCTTTCTTT,CASRLQGSGTEAFF
TRBD1,many,TRBJ1-5,TRBV12-3/TRBV12-4,TGTGCCAGCAGTAGGGACAGACAACAGCCCCAGCATTTT,CASSRDRQQPQHF
.,.,TRBJ2-1,TRBV12-3/TRBV12-4,TGTGCCAGCAGTGTACTACCGGGGGATGAGCAGTTCTTC,CASSVLPGDEQFF